What follows are 22 T cell receptor beta chains derived from one specimen sequenced in a study of neurological immune-mediated disorders. Time point: longitudinal time-point 1 (baseline). TCRdb analysed the 5' RACE reads with MiXCR anew, one entry per CDR3 protein. The sample includes under 40,000 distinct CDR3 sequences, roughly 3.2% of them seen just once. Sequenced sample: PBMCs. These receptors were collected from a woman between 55 and 75 years old with multiple sclerosis.

This clonotype was seen repeatedly, ten times or more. The rearrangement uses TRBV10-3 and TRBJ2-7; possible D gene TRBD1, 6 bases. Germline V lookup: CDR1 ENHRY, CDR2 SYGVKD. V was pared by 9 bases and J by 2 bases, with 20 bases between. This CDR3 is built from 15 residues. The CDR3 here is CAMSPGQTGPYEQYF. CDR3 sequence (DNA): TGTGCCATGAGCCCCGGACAGACAGGACCCTACGAGCAGTACTTC.

This clonotype was detected ten times or more. The J gene is TRBJ2-3, the V gene TRBV20-1, with 8 bases that match TRBD2. CDR3 length: 15 amino acids. Trimming cost V 6 bases and J 2 bases; bases outside gene matches: 10. Germline V gene sequence: CDR1 DFQATT, CDR2 SNEGSKA (reference sequence). The CDR3 bases are TGCAGTGCCCCCCCCGCGGGGGGAAACACAGATACGCAGTATTTT. It codes for CSAPPAGGNTDTQYF.

In this sample, this clonotype turned up many times. This chain connects TRBV12-3 or TRBV12-4 to TRBJ2-1; the match to TRBD2 covers 10 bases. The V segment lost 7 bases and the J segment 4 bases; nucleotides outside the gene matches: 4. CDR3 length equals 14 residues. The CDR3: CASTASGGYNEQFF. CDR3 DNA: TGTGCCAGCACGGCTAGCGGGGGATACAATGAGCAGTTCTTC.

The table lists this clonotype with many counts. The rearrangement links TRBV20-1 to TRBJ2-1; D ambiguous. The CDR3 has 14 amino acids. Germline values: CDR1 DFQATT, CDR2 SNEGSKA (reference sequence). Trimming stripped 3 bases from V and 1 base from J, with 10 bases between. The CDR3 nucleotides are TGCAGTGCTAGCCTATTAGGGTCCTACAATGAGCAGTTCTTC. It is translated as CSASLLGSYNEQFF.

This clonotype occurred many times. V and J are TRBV20-1 and TRBJ2-2; tentatively, D is TRBD1 or TRBD2 (6 bases each). The CDR3 has 14 residues. Germline CDR1 DFQATT, CDR2 SNEGSKA (reference sequence). Trimming removed 5 bases from V and 7 bases from J, with 17 bases in between. The CDR3 sequence: CSAPDRGAIGELFF. CDR3 DNA: TGCAGTGCTCCCGATAGGGGGGCGATCGGGGAGCTGTTTTTT.

This clonotype was recorded at least ten times. The chain employs TRBV7-2 and TRBJ2-7; 8 nucleotides line up with TRBD1. Germline-derived CDR1 and CDR2 are SGHTA and FQGNSA. The CDR3 runs 13 residues. Trimming removed 5 bases from V and 7 bases from J; junction bases left unmatched: 7. CDR3 protein: CASSEDRVGEQYF. CDR3 in DNA: TGTGCCAGCAGCGAGGACAGGGTGGGGGAGCAGTACTTC.

This clonotype was detected ten times or more. The chain uses TRBV5-8 and TRBJ2-5; D is perhaps TRBD2 (6 bases). The germline V gene has CDR1 SGHTS and CDR2 YDEGEE. This CDR3 contains 16 residues. V gave up 6 bases and J gave up 4 bases, with 22 bases separating them. CDR3 in amino acids: CASTRGELAVSETQYF. Written as DNA, the CDR3 is TGTGCCAGCACCCGAGGCGAACTAGCTGTGTCAGAGACCCAGTACTTC.

This clonotype was recorded many times. The chain combines TRBV6-5 with TRBJ2-1; D gene ambiguous. The V end was cut by 1 base, the J end by 3 bases, with 7 bases between. This CDR3 is built from 14 residues. The V gene's germline CDR1 is MNHEY and CDR2 SVGAGI. The CDR3 here is CASSYWNSYNEQFF. The CDR3 nucleotides are TGTGCCAGCAGTTACTGGAACAGCTACAATGAGCAGTTCTTC.

This clonotype came up many times. A single base separates this from a much larger clone, so it may be a read error. Without the conserved terminal phenylalanine or tryptophan, this CDR3 likely stems from a read error. The chain carries TRBV24-1 and TRBJ2-5; a weak D match, TRBD1 (5 bases). The CDR3 has 14 amino acids. Trimming left V 9 bases short and J 1 base short, with 14 bases between. In germline, CDR1 is KGHDR, CDR2 SFDVKD. CDR3 coding DNA: TGTGCCACCTCTCAAGGGGTAGCCCAAGAGACCCAGTACTGC. Protein product: CATSQGVAQETQYC.

This clonotype came up many times. This chain connects TRBV5-1 to TRBJ2-1, with TRBD1 as a possible D gene (6 bases). Germline V gene sequence: CDR1 SGHRS, CDR2 YFSETQ. The germline V and J ends were trimmed by 3 bases and 5 bases, with 12 bases remaining between them. The CDR3 sequence is 14 residues long. CDR3 DNA: TGCGCCAGCAGCTCCGTCAGGGGCCACAATGAGCAGTTCTTC. Protein: CASSSVRGHNEQFF. Looking up the rest from reference TRBV5-1 and TRBJ2-1 gives the full variable domain: KAGVTQTPRYLIKTRGQQVTLSCSPISGHRSVSWYQQTPGQGLQFLFEYFSETQRNKGNFPGRFSGRQFSNSRSEMNVSTLELGDSALYLCASSSVRGHNEQFFGPGTRLTVL.

This clonotype was counted only a few times. CDR3 nucleotide sequence: TGCAGCGCCCGGGACTCCGGGGAGCCCCAGCATTTT. It specifies CSARDSGEPQHF. This sequence joins TRBV29-1 and TRBJ1-5, with D possibly matching TRBD1 (5 bases). Germline V gives CDR1 SQVTM, CDR2 ANQGSEA. The length of the CDR3 is 12 residues. Trimming left V 7 bases short and J 8 bases short, with 15 bases between.

Ten or more counts support this clonotype. This chain joins TRBV28 and TRBJ2-4, with TRBD1 identical over 11 bases. The CDR3 is 17 amino acids. Germline values: CDR1 MDHEN, CDR2 SYDVKM. V dropped 3 bases and J dropped 1; count of bases not matched to a gene: 5. The CDR3 loop reads CASSFYGQGAAKNIQYF. CDR3 in DNA: TGTGCCAGCAGTTTCTATGGACAGGGGGCGGCCAAAAACATTCAGTACTTC.

This clonotype was counted many times. This chain connects TRBV6-5 to TRBJ2-6, with D uncertain. Trimming removed 1 base at V and 0 bases at J, with 4 bases between. The germline V gene has CDR1 MNHEY and CDR2 SVGAGI. This CDR3 has 15 residues. This CDR3 is CASSYYDSGANVLTF. In DNA, the CDR3 is TGTGCCAGCAGTTACTATGACTCTGGGGCCAACGTCCTGACTTTC.

This clonotype was seen at least ten times. This chain links TRBV20-1 with TRBJ2-7; D gene unclear. This CDR3 has 14 residues. Deletions cut 0 bases from V and 6 bases from J, with 15 bases between. In germline, CDR1 is DFQATT, CDR2 SNEGSKA (reference sequence). CDR3: CSARDSDFLAEQYF. The CDR3, as DNA: TGCAGTGCTAGAGATTCCGACTTCTTGGCCGAGCAGTACTTC.

This clonotype was observed at least ten times. The chain recombines TRBV10-2 with TRBJ1-4, with a possible D match to TRBD1 (6 bases). The CDR3 spans 13 residues. Germline V gene sequence: CDR1 WSHSY, CDR2 SAAADI. Trimming stripped 6 bases from V and 8 bases from J, with 13 bases between. CDR3 sequence: CASSGGGWEKLFF. CDR3 in DNA: TGCGCCAGCAGCGGGGGGGGCTGGGAAAAACTGTTTTTT.

This clonotype was recorded many times. The chain has TRBV5-1 and TRBJ2-7, with D possibly matching TRBD2 (6 bases). CDR3 length: 15 amino acids. Per germline, CDR1 SGHRS and CDR2 YFSETQ. Between the trimmed V and J ends, which lost 4 bases and 2 bases, there was a span of 16 bases. The CDR3 DNA is TGCGCCAGCAGCAAAGGAGGGCACGGAACCTACGAGCAGTACTTC. This codes for CASSKGGHGTYEQYF. Looking up the rest from reference TRBV5-1 and TRBJ2-7 gives the full variable domain: KAGVTQTPRYLIKTRGQQVTLSCSPISGHRSVSWYQQTPGQGLQFLFEYFSETQRNKGNFPGRFSGRQFSNSRSEMNVSTLELGDSALYLCASSKGGHGTYEQYFGPGTRLTVT.

Many counts were recorded for this clonotype. Given a much more abundant clone one base away, this may be a read error. The rearrangement uses TRBV5-8 and TRBJ2-7; no reliable D call. There are 11 residues in the CDR3. Looked up from germline, CDR1 is SGHTS and CDR2 is YDEGEE. The CDR3 loop is CDSSLDHEQYF. The CDR3 nucleotides are TGTGACAGCAGCTTGGACCACGAGCAGTACTTC.

In its sample, this clonotype was seen many times. This chain connects TRBV5-1 to TRBJ2-2; 8 bases match TRBD1. V shed 0 bases, J shed 2 bases, and the junction held 0 bases outside the gene matches. From germline, CDR1 is SGHRS and CDR2 YFSETQ. This CDR3 has 15 amino acids. The CDR3 loop reads CASSLAGGNTGELFF. The CDR3, as DNA: TGCGCCAGCAGCTTGGCAGGGGGCAACACCGGGGAGCTGTTTTTT.

This clonotype was counted many times. The chain couples TRBV6-5 to TRBJ1-6; D possibly corresponds to TRBD1 (6 bases). V shed 6 bases and J shed 6 bases, with 9 bases lying between them. The germline gives CDR1 MNHEY, CDR2 SVGAGI. This CDR3 has 13 amino acids. CDR3 in amino acids: CASRDSVNSPLHF. The CDR3 nucleotides read TGTGCCAGCAGGGACAGCGTTAATTCACCCCTCCACTTT.

There are many counts of this clonotype. The rearrangement uses TRBV9 and TRBJ1-2, with 12 bases identical to TRBD1. With V trimmed by 4 bases and J by 8 bases, 12 bases remained unmatched. CDR3 size: 16 residues. Germline V lookup: CDR1 SGDLS, CDR2 YYNGEE. This CDR3 is CASSTGTGGFTGGYTF. The CDR3 DNA reads TGTGCCAGCAGCACCGGGACAGGGGGCTTTACTGGGGGCTACACCTTC.

V usage is TRBV12-3 or TRBV12-4 and J usage is TRBJ2-7; D is ambiguous. Trimming left V 2 bases short and J 5 bases short, with 10 bases between. This CDR3 comprises 13 residues. Here the CDR3 DNA reads TGTGCCAGCAGTTTAACCTCGTACCACGAGCAGTACTTC. It is translated as CASSLTSYHEQYF.

This clonotype was seen repeatedly, ten times or more. This chain links TRBV12-3 or TRBV12-4 with TRBJ1-3, with D perhaps TRBD1 (5 bases). The germline V and J ends were trimmed by 6 bases and 2 bases, with 8 bases remaining between them. The CDR3 has 13 residues. CDR3 in amino acids: CASSPGAGNTIYF. The CDR3 region has the DNA TGTGCCAGCAGCCCGGGGGCTGGAAACACCATATATTTT.